Sequencing of this T cell receptor beta chain was carried out in a study of T cell repertoires in cytomegalovirus infection (dated by TCRdb to about 2019). Study-wide context: Because public TCR beta signatures pointed to carriage of CMV infection together with the matching HLA type, the HLA type of each donor mattered for the analysis. The research as a whole found: Carriers of CMV infection plus the relevant HLA type were discriminated by the cumulative frequency of public TCR beta family members in the study cohort and in an independent roughly 370-donor cohort. In the ex vivo response, HLA-C-restricted CMV-specific TCR beta clonotypes were dominant, and in two of eight donors the single most frequent clonotype came from this HLA-C-restricted group.

Concerning this clonotype itself: The clone's antigen remains unknown. Base quality data are lacking; no much larger clone is found one base away.

For sequencing, an Illumina HiSeq 1500 was employed. The raw public data were reprocessed by TCRdb itself: fastp quality trimming at Q25, MiXCR clonotype calling, in-frame beta chains only. Rows are unified per CDR3 protein, each entry keeping the most common DNA and genes. The sample table records more than 400,000 distinct CDR3 sequences; around 27% of these occur just once. The ten most abundant clones make up approximately 13% of the sample. CDR1 and CDR2 were assigned from the germline V gene as MNHEY and SVGEGT. Unmatched junction bases come to 7, with V trimmed by 5 bases and J by 7 bases. The CDR3 runs 15 amino acids, cysteine and phenylalanine included. Just the 45-base CDR3 DNA is kept, in frame starting at base 1.

The rearranged chain carries TRBV6-2 or TRBV6-3 and TRBJ2-1, and 11 junctional nucleotides match TRBD2. This sequence originates from a human donor in good health (CMV status not recorded). Some clones in this sample may be carry-over from other donors' samples. What was sequenced was PBMCs. CDR3 loop: CASSKPGTSGNEQFF. The DNA sequence is as follows: TGTGCCAGCAGTAAACCCGGGACTAGCGGAAATGAGCAGTTCTTC.